This TCR beta chain emerged from a study of blood T cell repertoires in COVID-19. Across the whole study: The cDNA or gDNA used as material had been derived from T cells, B-cell-depleted T cells, or PBMCs.

Clones were sequenced by immunoSEQ multiplex PCR, and TCRdb holds only the in-frame ones, with some missing. Among 200,000 to 300,000 clones listed, more than 75% were seen once. V was pared by 6 bases and J by 4 bases, with 11 bases of the junction left unmatched. The V gene's germline CDR1 is MNHGY and CDR2 SVAAGI. This CDR3 is built from 16 residues. The V call is TRBV6-9, the J call TRBJ2-2; 7 positions match TRBD1. Sequenced material: peripheral blood. The TCR originated in a woman aged 55-70 years with COVID-19, enrolled during active disease. For the CDR3, the DNA is TGTGCCAGCAGCCCCGACAGGGAACGGATCACCGGGGAGCTGTTTTTT. This translates into CASSPDRERITGELFF.